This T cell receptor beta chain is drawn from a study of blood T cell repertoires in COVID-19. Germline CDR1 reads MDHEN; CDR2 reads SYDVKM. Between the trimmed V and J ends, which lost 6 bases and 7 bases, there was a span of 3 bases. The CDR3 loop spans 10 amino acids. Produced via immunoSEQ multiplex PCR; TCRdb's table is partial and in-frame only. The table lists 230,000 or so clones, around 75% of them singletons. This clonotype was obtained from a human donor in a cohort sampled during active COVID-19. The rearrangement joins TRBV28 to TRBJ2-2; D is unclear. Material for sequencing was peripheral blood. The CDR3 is CASSLGELFF. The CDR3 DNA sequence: TGTGCCAGCAGCCTCGGGGAGCTGTTTTTT.